Presented here are 13 T cell receptor beta chains from one specimen sequenced in a study of T cell changes during pregnancy in multiple sclerosis. The method was immunoSEQ multiplex PCR; TCRdb's version includes in-frame clones alone and lacks a portion of them. This sample has about 40,000 clones, with roughly nine tenths found just once. Source: CD8+ T cells from peripheral blood mononuclear cells, taken before pregnancy. These receptors originate from a female donor with multiple sclerosis, enrolled in a pregnancy study.

The chain couples TRBV27 to TRBJ2-7, with 14 bases identical to TRBD2. The CDR3 extends over 16 amino acids. The germline V gene has CDR1 MNHEY and CDR2 SMNVEV (reference sequence). V was clipped by 4 bases and J by 2 bases; unmatched bases: 4. The CDR3 nucleotides read TGTGCCAGCAGTTCGACTAGCGGGAGGGCCGCCTACGAGCAGTACTTC. Its protein is CASSSTSGRAAYEQYF.

This sequence joins TRBV2 and TRBJ2-2; D ambiguous. This CDR3 region has 13 residues. V was shortened by 2 bases and J by 5 bases, with 6 bases between the two germline ends. Germline values: CDR1 SNHLY, CDR2 FYNNEI. The CDR3 region is CASSEMRTGELFF. The CDR3 nucleotides read TGTGCCAGCAGTGAAATGAGAACCGGGGAGCTGTTTTTT.

V usage is TRBV7-9 and J usage is TRBJ2-3; D perhaps matches TRBD1 (5 bases). The CDR3 is 16 amino acids. V lost 1 base, J lost 3 bases, and 14 bases lay in between. Germline CDR1 is SEHNR and CDR2 is FQNEAQ (reference sequence). The CDR3 spells CASSLGQGSITDTQYF. The DNA for the CDR3 is TGTGCCAGCAGCTTAGGGCAGGGAAGTATAACAGATACGCAGTATTTT. The complete variable domain, with remaining parts taken from reference TRBV7-9 and TRBJ2-3, reads DTGVSQNPRHKITKRGQNVTFRCDPISEHNRLYWYRQTLGQGPEFLTYFQNEAQLEKSRLLSDRFSAERPKGSFSTLEIQRTEQGDSAMYLCASSLGQGSITDTQYFGPGTRLTVL.

The V and J genes are TRBV28 and TRBJ1-5; TRBD1 matches at 7 bases. Germline assignment: CDR1 MDHEN and CDR2 SYDVKM. The CDR3 has 19 amino acids. J gave up 1 base and V 5 bases, and 17 bases lay outside the gene matches. The CDR3 reads CASSGWETGQPGSNQPQHF. As DNA, the CDR3 is TGTGCCAGCAGTGGATGGGAGACAGGGCAACCTGGGAGCAATCAGCCCCAGCATTTT.

The table lists this clone with a few counts. The chain links TRBV29-1 to TRBJ2-7, with 7 bases identical to TRBD1. The CDR3 sequence is 14 residues long. Germline values: CDR1 SQVTM, CDR2 ANQGSEA. The V gene end was trimmed by 6 bases and the J gene end by 3 bases; junction bases not matched to a gene: 11. This chain's CDR3 is CSVESSGTVYEQYF. The CDR3 nucleotides are TGCAGCGTGGAAAGTTCCGGGACAGTCTACGAGCAGTACTTC.

The V gene is TRBV11-3, the J gene TRBJ2-1, with TRBD1 matching 7 bases. Germline V gene data show CDR1 as SGHNT and CDR2 as YENEEA. The CDR3 totals 20 residues. J was trimmed by 6 bases and V by 5 bases; bases with no gene match: 25. CDR3 amino acids: CASSPWGGSGTDTTSNEQFF. The CDR3 DNA sequence: TGTGCCAGCAGCCCCTGGGGTGGCTCGGGGACAGACACTACTAGCAATGAGCAGTTCTTC.

The V call is TRBV29-1, the J call TRBJ1-1; TRBD1 is a possible D gene (5 bases). CDR3 length equals 16 residues. Germline V gives CDR1 SQVTM, CDR2 ANQGSEA. With 6 bases removed from V and 1 base from J, the gap between germline ends came to 21 bases. The CDR3 nucleotides read TGCAGCGTCCCTTATCTGGGGGGTACGGCGAACACTGAAGCTTTCTTT. Encoded protein: CSVPYLGGTANTEAFF.

The rearrangement uses TRBV30 and TRBJ2-3; tentative D call: TRBD2 (5 bases). The CDR3 extends over 17 amino acids. V lost 0 bases, J lost 1 base, and 17 bases lay in between. The germline gives CDR1 GTSNPN, CDR2 SVGIG (reference sequence). CDR3 loop: CAWSVLMSGYRTDTQYF. The CDR3 DNA is TGTGCCTGGAGTGTACTAATGTCGGGGTATCGCACAGATACGCAGTATTTT.

In this sample, this clone turned up once. The genes are TRBV6-6 and TRBJ1-3, with D possibly matching TRBD1 (5 bases). CDR1 is MNHNY and CDR2 is SVGAGI in the germline V gene (reference sequence). Trimming took off 0 bases at V and 1 base at J, with 10 bases between the two ends. The CDR3 is 16 residues long. The CDR3: CASSYSRGGSGNTIYF. The CDR3 DNA is TGTGCCAGCAGTTACTCTCGCGGGGGTTCTGGAAACACCATATATTTT.

The V call is TRBV28, the J call TRBJ1-4; D is ambiguous. V was cut by 6 bases and J by 7 bases, with 15 bases left in between. Germline-derived CDR1 and CDR2 are MDHEN and SYDVKM. The CDR3 is made up of 14 amino acids. CDR3 DNA: TGTGCCAGCAGGACCGGACTGCAGGCTGAAAAACTGTTTTTT. Translated, it gives CASRTGLQAEKLFF.

The rearrangement links TRBV11-2 to TRBJ2-3, with D perhaps matching TRBD1 (6 bases). Germline V gene data show CDR1 as SGHAT and CDR2 as FQNNGV. V lost 5 bases, J lost 6 bases, and 21 bases lay in between. This CDR3 has 16 residues. Here the CDR3 reads CASSSNQGPYFDTQYF. The CDR3 nucleotides are TGTGCCAGCAGCAGTAACCAGGGGCCCTATTTTGATACGCAGTATTTT. The full variable domain, completed using reference TRBV11-2 and TRBJ2-3, is EAGVAQSPRYKIIEKRQSVAFWCNPISGHATLYWYQQILGQGPKLLIQFQNNGVVDDSQLPKDRFSAERLKGVDSTLKIQPAKLEDSAVYLCASSSNQGPYFDTQYFGPGTRLTVL.

The chain couples TRBV6-1 to TRBJ2-3, with D possibly matching TRBD1 (6 bases). V was cut by 5 bases and J by 7 bases, with 13 bases left in between. CDR1 and CDR2 (germline): MNHNS, SASEGT. CDR3 length equals 13 residues. CDR3 residues: CASSIGGTYTQYF. The CDR3 nucleotides read TGTGCCAGCAGTATAGGTGGGACATATACGCAGTATTTT.

The chain couples TRBV25-1 to TRBJ1-2; TRBD1 matches at 8 bases. The CDR3 length is 15 residues. V shed 0 bases and J 5 bases; nucleotides not matched to a gene: 5. Per germline, CDR1 MGHDK and CDR2 SYGVNS. CDR3 loop: CASSEYGTGAYGYTF. The DNA for the CDR3 is TGTGCCAGCAGTGAATATGGGACAGGTGCTTATGGCTACACCTTC.